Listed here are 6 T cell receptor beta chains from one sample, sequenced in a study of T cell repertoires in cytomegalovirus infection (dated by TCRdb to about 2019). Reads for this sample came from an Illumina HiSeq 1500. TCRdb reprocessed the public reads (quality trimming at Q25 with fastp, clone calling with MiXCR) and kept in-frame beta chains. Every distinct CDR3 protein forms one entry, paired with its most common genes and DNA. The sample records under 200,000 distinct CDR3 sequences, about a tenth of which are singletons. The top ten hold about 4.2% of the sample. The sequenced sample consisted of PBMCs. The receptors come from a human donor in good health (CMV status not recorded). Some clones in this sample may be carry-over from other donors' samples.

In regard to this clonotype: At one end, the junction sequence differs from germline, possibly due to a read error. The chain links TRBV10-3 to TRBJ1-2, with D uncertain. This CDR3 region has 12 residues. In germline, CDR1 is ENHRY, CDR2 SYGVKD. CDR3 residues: CAINEDRYGYTF. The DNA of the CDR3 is TGTGCCATCAATGAGGATCGGTATGGCTACACCTTC.

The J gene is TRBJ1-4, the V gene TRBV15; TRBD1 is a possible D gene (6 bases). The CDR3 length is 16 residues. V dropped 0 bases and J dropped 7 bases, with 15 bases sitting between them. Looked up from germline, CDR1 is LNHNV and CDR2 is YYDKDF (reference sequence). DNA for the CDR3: TGTGCCACCAGCAGAGAGTTCAGGGGTGATTCTGAAAAACTGTTTTTT. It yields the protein CATSREFRGDSEKLFF.

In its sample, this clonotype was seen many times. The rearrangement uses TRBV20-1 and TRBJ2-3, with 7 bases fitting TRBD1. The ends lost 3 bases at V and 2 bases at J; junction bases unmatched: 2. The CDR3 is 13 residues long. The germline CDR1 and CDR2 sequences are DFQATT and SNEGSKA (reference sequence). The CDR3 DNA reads TGCAGTGCTAGGACAGGGCACACAGATACGCAGTATTTT. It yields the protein CSARTGHTDTQYF.

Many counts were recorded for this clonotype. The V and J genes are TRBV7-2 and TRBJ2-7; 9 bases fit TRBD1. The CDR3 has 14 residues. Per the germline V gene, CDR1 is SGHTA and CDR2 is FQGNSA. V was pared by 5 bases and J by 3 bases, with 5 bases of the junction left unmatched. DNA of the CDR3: TGTGCCAGCAGCCCCACGACAGGGGGCTACGAGCAGTACTTC. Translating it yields CASSPTTGGYEQYF.

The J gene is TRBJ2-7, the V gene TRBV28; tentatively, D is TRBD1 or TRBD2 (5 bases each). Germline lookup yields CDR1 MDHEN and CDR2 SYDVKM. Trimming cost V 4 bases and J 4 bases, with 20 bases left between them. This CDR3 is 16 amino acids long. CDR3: CASSSPRDPTGYEQYF. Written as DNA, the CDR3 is TGTGCCAGCAGTTCTCCTCGGGACCCTACCGGTTACGAGCAGTACTTC.

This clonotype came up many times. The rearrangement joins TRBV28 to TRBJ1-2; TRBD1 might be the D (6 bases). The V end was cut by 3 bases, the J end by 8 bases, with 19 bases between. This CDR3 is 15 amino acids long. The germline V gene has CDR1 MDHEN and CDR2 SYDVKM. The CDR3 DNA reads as TGTGCCAGCAGTTTTCCCTCTGGACAGCTGGGAGGCTACACCTTC. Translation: CASSFPSGQLGGYTF.